A single sample gave rise to the 14 T cell receptor beta chains below, sequenced in a study of T cell repertoires in cytomegalovirus infection. Their recognized antigens are unknown. Each CDR3 protein gets one entry after TCRdb re-called the reads with MiXCR. The table records about 830,000 distinct CDR3 sequences, approximately 30% of them present only once. The source was cultured CD8+ T cells from PBMCs, collected from culture after CMV antigen stimulation. The source of these receptors is a human donor in good health (CMV status not recorded). Some clones in this sample may be carry-over from other donors' samples.

V and J are TRBV19 and TRBJ2-1; no clear D gene. Trimming removed 2 bases at V and 0 bases at J, with 8 bases between. The CDR3 is made up of 15 amino acids. The germline V gene has CDR1 LNHDA and CDR2 SQIVND (reference sequence). This CDR3 reads CASSIWVGSYNEQFF. The CDR3 DNA sequence: TGTGCCAGTAGTATATGGGTGGGCTCCTACAATGAGCAGTTCTTC.

For this clonotype: An end of the junction does not agree with germline; a read error may underlie this. The CDR3 spells CVSKYRDTYEQYF. CDR3 sequence (DNA): TGTGTCAGCAAATACCGGGACACCTACGAGCAGTACTTC. The chain uses TRBV6-5 and TRBJ2-7; possibly TRBD1 for D (6 bases). Germline V gene sequence: CDR1 MNHEY, CDR2 SVGAGI. This CDR3 has 13 amino acids.

J is TRBJ2-1 and V is TRBV5-5; TRBD2 agrees at 8 bases. The V segment lost 4 bases and the J segment 2 bases; nucleotides outside the gene matches: 5. Germline CDR1 reads SGHKS; CDR2 reads YYEKEE (reference sequence). This CDR3 spans 15 amino acids. The CDR3 loop is CASSPGLDPYNEQFF. The CDR3 DNA reads TGTGCCAGCAGCCCGGGACTAGACCCCTACAATGAGCAGTTCTTC.

This chain links TRBV27 with TRBJ2-5; TRBD1 is a possible D gene (6 bases). This CDR3 spans 21 amino acids. Germline V lookup: CDR1 MNHEY, CDR2 SMNVEV (reference sequence). V lost 0 bases and J lost 5, with 31 bases in between. CDR3 region: CASSLSGPYLPERTDEETQYF. The CDR3, as DNA: TGTGCCAGCAGTTTATCGGGCCCTTACCTCCCCGAGCGGACAGATGAGGAGACCCAGTACTTC.

The V and J genes are TRBV13 and TRBJ2-1; D is unclear. Germline V CDR1 and CDR2: PRHDT, FYEKMQ (reference sequence). V lost 3 bases to trimming and J lost 5 bases, with 11 bases between them. The CDR3 has 14 residues. The CDR3 region is CASSFTGPHNEQFF. CDR3 DNA sequence: TGTGCCAGCAGCTTTACCGGTCCGCACAATGAGCAGTTCTTC.

The CDR3 DNA reads as TGTGCCAGCAGCCATGCCGGGACCCAGTACTTC. It codes for CASSHAGTQYF. This chain uses TRBV5-4 with TRBJ2-5; D is ambiguous. The CDR3 is 11 amino acids. Trimming shortened V by 4 bases and J by 7 bases, and 8 bases separated the two germline ends. CDR1 is SGHNT, CDR2 YYREEE, per germline (reference sequence).

To note about this clonotype: One base away lies a much larger clone, so this may be a sequencing read error. J is TRBJ2-7 and V is TRBV7-6, with D possibly being TRBD1 or TRBD2 (5 bases each). CDR1 and CDR2 (germline): SGHVS, FNYEAQ. This CDR3 has 13 residues. Between the trimmed V and J ends, which lost 2 bases and 5 bases, there was a span of 10 bases. This CDR3 is CASSLSGQNEQYV. The CDR3 nucleotides are TGTGCCAGCAGCTTATCGGGGCAGAACGAGCAGTACGTC.

The rearrangement uses TRBV7-8 and TRBJ2-1, with 9 bases matching TRBD1. CDR1 SGHVS and CDR2 FQNEAQ come from the germline V gene. V was clipped by 5 bases and J by 5 bases; unmatched bases: 4. The CDR3 totals 14 residues. The CDR3 loop is CASSNDRGDNEQFF. The CDR3 coding sequence is TGTGCCAGCAGCAACGACAGGGGGGACAATGAGCAGTTCTTC.

V and J are TRBV11-2 and TRBJ1-1, with 8 bases matching TRBD1. J gave up 0 bases and V 4 bases, and 10 bases lay outside the gene matches. The CDR3 loop spans 17 amino acids. Germline CDR1 reads SGHAT; CDR2 reads FQNNGV. CDR3 residues: CASSSWDRRVMNTEAFF. CDR3 sequence (DNA): TGTGCCAGCAGCTCTTGGGACAGGAGAGTAATGAACACTGAAGCTTTCTTT.

The chain uses TRBV4-3 and TRBJ2-1; 11 bases align to TRBD1. The CDR3 consists of 17 residues. V trimming: 0 bases; J trimming: 2 bases; junction bases outside the gene matches: 3. Germline V gene data show CDR1 as LGHNA and CDR2 as YSLEER. The CDR3 region is CASSQDVGQGAYNEQFF. The CDR3 region has the DNA TGCGCCAGCAGCCAAGATGTGGGACAGGGGGCCTACAATGAGCAGTTCTTC.

The J gene is TRBJ2-5, the V gene TRBV9; 12 bases fit TRBD2. The germline V gene has CDR1 SGDLS and CDR2 YYNGEE. V dropped 0 bases and J dropped 5; count of bases not matched to a gene: 2. The CDR3 consists of 15 residues. This CDR3 reads CASSVEGTSGETQYF. CDR3 sequence (DNA): TGTGCCAGCAGCGTAGAAGGGACTAGCGGGGAGACCCAGTACTTC.

The rearrangement joins TRBV6-1 to TRBJ2-7; a weak D match, TRBD2 (6 bases). The germline gives CDR1 MNHNS, CDR2 SASEGT. This CDR3 spans 15 amino acids. Trimming took 5 bases from V and 3 from J, leaving 17 bases between them. The CDR3 DNA sequence: TGTGCCAGCAGTCCTGGGGGGTTAAAGGTCTACGAGCAGTACGTC. Translation gives CASSPGGLKVYEQYV.

In this sample, this clonotype turned up a few times. The rearrangement uses TRBV6-2 or TRBV6-3 and TRBJ2-3; 7 bases line up with TRBD2. This CDR3 is 17 amino acids long. Germline assignment: CDR1 MNHEY and CDR2 SVGEGT. The junction had 10 bases not matched to a gene; V was cut back by 0 bases and J by 4 bases. CDR3 nucleotides: TGTGCCAGCAGTTACTCGTATATGGCGGGGGAGGCAGATACGCAGTATTTT. It translates to CASSYSYMAGEADTQYF.

This clonotype was recorded a few times. This rearrangement joins TRBV6-1 to TRBJ2-3; tentative D call: TRBD1 (6 bases). The CDR3 is made up of 12 amino acids. Per the germline V gene, CDR1 is MNHNS and CDR2 is SASEGT. Trimming removed 8 bases at V and 6 bases at J, with 12 bases between. Here the CDR3 reads CASGLQGDTQYF. The DNA of the CDR3 is TGTGCCAGCGGTCTACAGGGCGATACGCAGTATTTT.